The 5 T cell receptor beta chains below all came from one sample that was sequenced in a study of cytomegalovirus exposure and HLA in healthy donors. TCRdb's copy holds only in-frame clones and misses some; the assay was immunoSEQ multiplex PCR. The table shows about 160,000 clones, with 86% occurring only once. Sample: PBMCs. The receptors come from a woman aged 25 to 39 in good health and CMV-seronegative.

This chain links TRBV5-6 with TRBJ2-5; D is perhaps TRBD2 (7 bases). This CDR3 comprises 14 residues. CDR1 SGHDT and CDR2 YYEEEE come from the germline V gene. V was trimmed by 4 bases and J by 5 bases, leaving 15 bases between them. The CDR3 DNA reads TGTGCCAGCAGCCCCGAGGGGGGGCTTGAGACCCAGTACTTC. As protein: CASSPEGGLETQYF.

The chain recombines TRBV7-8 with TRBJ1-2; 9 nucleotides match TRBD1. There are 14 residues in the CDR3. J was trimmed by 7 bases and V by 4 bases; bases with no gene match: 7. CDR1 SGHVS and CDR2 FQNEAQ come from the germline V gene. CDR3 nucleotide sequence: TGTGCCAGCAGCTACTCCGGGACAGGGTTTGGCTACACCTTC. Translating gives CASSYSGTGFGYTF.

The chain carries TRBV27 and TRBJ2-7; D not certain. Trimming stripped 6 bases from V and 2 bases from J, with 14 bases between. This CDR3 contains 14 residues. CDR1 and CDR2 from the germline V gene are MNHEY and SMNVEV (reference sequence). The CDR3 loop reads CASRPGSGPYEQYF. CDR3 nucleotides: TGTGCCAGCAGGCCTGGGTCCGGGCCCTACGAGCAGTACTTC.

CDR3 DNA: TGCGCCAGCAGTGAGGGGGCGGGGGATGGCTACACCTTC. Translated: CASSEGAGDGYTF. The rearrangement links TRBV5-1 to TRBJ1-2; 7 bases agree with TRBD1. Germline V gene lookup returns CDR1 SGHRS and CDR2 YFSETQ. This CDR3 has 13 residues. Trimming removed 5 bases from V and 6 bases from J; junction bases left unmatched: 7.

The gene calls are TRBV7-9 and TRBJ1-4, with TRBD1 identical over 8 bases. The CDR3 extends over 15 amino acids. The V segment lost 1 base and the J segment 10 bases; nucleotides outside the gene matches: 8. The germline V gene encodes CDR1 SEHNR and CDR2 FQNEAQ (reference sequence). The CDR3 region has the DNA TGTGCCAGCAGCTTAGGGACGGGACAGGATGGAAAACTGTTTTTT. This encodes CASSLGTGQDGKLFF.